Listed below are T cell receptor beta chains from one sample, sequenced in a study of CD8 T cells in ankylosing spondylitis. MiXCR, run by TCRdb on the 5' RACE reads, gives a single entry per CDR3 protein. There are about 240,000 distinct CDR3 sequences in the sample; around 9.2% occur only once, and under 7.5% lies in the top ten. Material for sequencing was blood, either unsorted or a sorted T cell fraction (not recorded which). All receptors come from a male donor with ankylosing spondylitis or in good health (not recorded which). CDR3s leave out the opening cysteine and the closing phenylalanine or tryptophan. The D gene is left open where the match is weak.

V gene: TRBV5-1
D gene: .
J gene: TRBJ1-1
CDR3 protein: ASSPDGKEEAF

V gene: TRBV3-1
D gene: .
J gene: TRBJ2-7
CDR3 protein: ASSHQYRNRDIDYEQY

V gene: TRBV30
D gene: .
J gene: TRBJ1-1
CDR3 protein: AWRGSLTDKNTEAF

V gene: TRBV5-1
D gene: .
J gene: TRBJ2-1
CDR3 protein: ASSLTPRSYNEQF

V gene: TRBV4-2
D gene: .
J gene: TRBJ1-4
CDR3 protein: AMSPGPAEKLF

V gene: TRBV19
D gene: TRBD2
J gene: TRBJ2-3
CDR3 protein: ASSMGGREQY

V gene: TRBV27
D gene: .
J gene: TRBJ2-6
CDR3 protein: ASSPPGANVLT

V gene: TRBV7-2
D gene: TRBD1
J gene: TRBJ1-2
CDR3 protein: ASSITGGNYGYT

V gene: TRBV10-3
D gene: .
J gene: TRBJ2-2
CDR3 protein: ATISPRGTANTGELF

V gene: TRBV5-1
D gene: TRBD1
J gene: TRBJ2-3
CDR3 protein: ASSLGTGVDTDTQY

V gene: TRBV4-3
D gene: TRBD1
J gene: TRBJ2-3
CDR3 protein: ASSHGTGPTDTQY

V gene: TRBV12-3/TRBV12-4
D gene: .
J gene: TRBJ1-2
CDR3 protein: AIDVPGGLYGYT

V gene: TRBV6-2/TRBV6-3
D gene: .
J gene: TRBJ1-5
CDR3 protein: ASSLRVNRNQPQH

V gene: TRBV4-2
D gene: TRBD2
J gene: TRBJ2-3
CDR3 protein: ASSPLSLSGGDTDTQY

V gene: TRBV12-3/TRBV12-4
D gene: TRBD2
J gene: TRBJ2-7
CDR3 protein: ASSLPSGSGEQY

V gene: TRBV6-2/TRBV6-3
D gene: .
J gene: TRBJ2-3
CDR3 protein: ASSYAGSRGDTQY

V gene: TRBV15
D gene: .
J gene: TRBJ1-6
CDR3 protein: ATSSREGNSPLH

V gene: TRBV11-2
D gene: .
J gene: TRBJ2-2
CDR3 protein: ASSFSAGTTGELF

V gene: TRBV7-2
D gene: TRBD1
J gene: TRBJ1-1
CDR3 protein: ASSPRGQVSNTEAF

V gene: TRBV6-2/TRBV6-3
D gene: .
J gene: TRBJ2-5
CDR3 protein: ASSRTPKSETQY

V gene: TRBV20-1
D gene: .
J gene: TRBJ1-1
CDR3 protein: SASLEGTEAF

V gene: TRBV7-2
D gene: .
J gene: TRBJ2-3
CDR3 protein: ASSLGWVADTQY

V gene: TRBV12-3/TRBV12-4
D gene: .
J gene: TRBJ1-6
CDR3 protein: ASSFPTGANNSPLH

V gene: TRBV20-1
D gene: .
J gene: TRBJ2-4
CDR3 protein: SASQDRTKNIQY

V gene: TRBV7-2
D gene: TRBD2
J gene: TRBJ2-1
CDR3 protein: ASSSSGRANEQF

V gene: TRBV5-1
D gene: TRBD1
J gene: TRBJ2-2
CDR3 protein: ASSSQGLNTGELF

V gene: TRBV20-1
D gene: TRBD1
J gene: TRBJ2-4
CDR3 protein: SARETGGAGIQY

V gene: TRBV7-6
D gene: TRBD2
J gene: TRBJ2-3
CDR3 protein: ASSLTSGVPDTQY

V gene: TRBV18
D gene: TRBD1
J gene: TRBJ2-7
CDR3 protein: ASSPRGTGSYEQY

V gene: TRBV2
D gene: .
J gene: TRBJ2-2
CDR3 protein: ASRGLAGELF

V gene: TRBV7-2
D gene: .
J gene: TRBJ1-4
CDR3 protein: ASSLGGLLNEKLF

V gene: TRBV12-3/TRBV12-4
D gene: .
J gene: TRBJ2-4
CDR3 protein: ASSGSGGAAKNIQY

V gene: TRBV4-3
D gene: .
J gene: TRBJ2-2
CDR3 protein: ASSQQGANTGELF

V gene: TRBV9
D gene: TRBD2
J gene: TRBJ2-2
CDR3 protein: ASSVAKYQREVPGELF

V gene: TRBV12-3/TRBV12-4
D gene: TRBD2
J gene: TRBJ2-2
CDR3 protein: ASRELAGVDTGELF

V gene: TRBV7-6
D gene: .
J gene: TRBJ2-1
CDR3 protein: ASSPLENEQF

V gene: TRBV6-2/TRBV6-3
D gene: .
J gene: TRBJ2-3
CDR3 protein: ASSFPLGEDTQY

V gene: TRBV29-1
D gene: TRBD2
J gene: TRBJ2-1
CDR3 protein: SVVVAGGIGSYNEQF

V gene: TRBV29-1
D gene: .
J gene: TRBJ2-2
CDR3 protein: SAQHGWPGELF

V gene: TRBV20-1
D gene: .
J gene: TRBJ2-3
CDR3 protein: SASPARNTQY

V gene: TRBV25-1
D gene: TRBD2
J gene: TRBJ2-3
CDR3 protein: ASSEPQPTSGGAGTQY

V gene: TRBV7-2
D gene: TRBD2
J gene: TRBJ2-5
CDR3 protein: ASSSQGLAGEETQY

V gene: TRBV9
D gene: .
J gene: TRBJ1-1
CDR3 protein: ASSETVNTEAF

V gene: TRBV6-1
D gene: .
J gene: TRBJ2-7
CDR3 protein: ASSAGRGGYEQY

V gene: TRBV9
D gene: .
J gene: TRBJ2-3
CDR3 protein: ASSVEESYYTDTQY

V gene: TRBV6-2/TRBV6-3
D gene: .
J gene: TRBJ1-2
CDR3 protein: ASNLDSDYGYT

V gene: TRBV6-2/TRBV6-3
D gene: .
J gene: TRBJ2-7
CDR3 protein: ASNMGPYEQY

V gene: TRBV6-5
D gene: .
J gene: TRBJ2-1
CDR3 protein: ASSYLGALSYNEQF

V gene: TRBV20-1
D gene: .
J gene: TRBJ2-1
CDR3 protein: SAVRWANEQF

V gene: TRBV5-8
D gene: TRBD1
J gene: TRBJ2-1
CDR3 protein: ASSFEGDRPSYNEQF

V gene: TRBV9
D gene: .
J gene: TRBJ2-3
CDR3 protein: ASSVSLSGTSTDTQY

V gene: TRBV5-1
D gene: TRBD1
J gene: TRBJ2-1
CDR3 protein: ASSRGQGGVDEQF

V gene: TRBV20-1
D gene: TRBD1
J gene: TRBJ1-1
CDR3 protein: SATENTGANTEAF

V gene: TRBV5-4
D gene: TRBD2
J gene: TRBJ2-1
CDR3 protein: ASSIRSGRARDEQF

V gene: TRBV7-9
D gene: .
J gene: TRBJ2-5
CDR3 protein: ASSSKFLGETQY

V gene: TRBV7-2
D gene: .
J gene: TRBJ1-1
CDR3 protein: ASSESTDTEAF

V gene: TRBV25-1
D gene: .
J gene: TRBJ1-1
CDR3 protein: ASSEYYEITEAF

V gene: TRBV18
D gene: .
J gene: TRBJ2-1
CDR3 protein: ASSPPSGYEQF

V gene: TRBV7-9
D gene: TRBD2
J gene: TRBJ2-5
CDR3 protein: ASSLERESLTQY